The rows below give T cell receptor beta chains drawn from one sample of a study of STAT5B mutations in CD4+ large granular lymphocyte leukemia. Data came from immunoSEQ multiplex PCR; TCRdb stores just in-frame clones and leaves some out. The data contain just under 35,000 clones, 68% of them seen just once; the ten biggest clones take up approximately 2%. Sequencing input: CD4+ T cells from blood buffy coats. The receptors originated from a human donor in good health. Both conserved end residues are part of each CDR3. A D gene is named only where the DNA matches it firmly. Where a row states a size, it is once, few, many or the class of an expanded clone; other rows omit it.

size	D	V	J	CDR3	DNA
.	TRBD1	TRBV4-2	TRBJ1-1	CASSQDLATGLTEAFF	TGTGCCAGCAGCCAAGATCTGGCGACAGGGCTCACTGAAGCTTTCTTT
few	.	TRBV7-8	TRBJ2-2	CASSLLADGNTGELFF	TGTGCCAGCAGCTTATTGGCGGACGGCAACACCGGGGAGCTGTTTTTT
.	.	TRBV9	TRBJ2-1	CASSGEITGQTKQFF	TGTGCCAGCAGCGGAGAAATTACCGGACAGACCAAGCAGTTCTTC
.	.	TRBV7-9	TRBJ1-4	CASSLPEETNEKLFF	TGTGCCAGCAGCTTACCCGAGGAAACTAATGAAAAACTGTTTTTT
.	.	TRBV9	TRBJ2-5	CASSVVGETQYF	TGTGCCAGCAGCGTAGTAGGGGAGACCCAGTACTTC
few	.	TRBV25-1	TRBJ1-1	CASQPVGMNTEAFF	TGTGCCAGCCAGCCAGTAGGCATGAACACTGAAGCTTTCTTT
.	.	TRBV18	TRBJ1-4	CASSRGAQEKLFF	TGTGCCAGCTCACGGGGGGCGCAGGAAAAACTGTTTTTT
.	TRBD2	TRBV7-2	TRBJ2-3	CASRAGGPWDTQYF	TGTGCCAGCAGAGCGGGGGGGCCGTGGGATACGCAGTATTTT
few	TRBD1	TRBV7-8	TRBJ1-2	CASGQGGANYGYTF	TGTGCCAGCGGTCAGGGGGGCGCCAACTATGGCTACACCTTC
.	.	TRBV2	TRBJ1-5	CASSVEGFGNQPQHF	TGTGCCAGCAGTGTAGAGGGTTTTGGCAATCAGCCCCAGCATTTT
.	.	TRBV15	TRBJ1-3	CATSRVGGSGNTIYF	TGTGCCACCAGCAGAGTTGGGGGCTCTGGAAACACCATATATTTT
.	.	TRBV6-6	TRBJ2-3	CASSRLDTQYF	TGTGCCAGCAGCCGGTTGGATACGCAGTATTTT
.	.	TRBV10-2	TRBJ1-4	CASSHTGSDEKLFF	TGCGCCAGCAGTCACACAGGGTCCGATGAAAAACTGTTTTTT
.	.	TRBV6-6	TRBJ1-5	CASKQRSVNQPQHF	TGTGCCAGTAAACAGCGATCTGTCAATCAGCCCCAGCATTTT
.	.	TRBV5-8	TRBJ1-2	CASSLTPVAYGYTF	TGTGCCAGCAGCTTGACCCCAGTAGCTTATGGCTACACCTTC
.	.	TRBV7-3	TRBJ2-3	CASSSSTAQTDTQYF	TGTGCCAGCAGCTCGTCGACAGCGCAGACCGATACGCAGTATTTT
.	.	TRBV27	TRBJ2-3	CASSPGGSTDTQYF	TGTGCCAGCAGCCCCGGGGGTAGTACAGATACGCAGTATTTT
.	.	TRBV7-3	TRBJ1-1	CASSTQGNTEAFF	TGTGCCAGCAGCACCCAGGGGAACACTGAAGCTTTCTTT
.	.	TRBV6-5	TRBJ1-2	CASKGVEGYTF	TGTGCCAGCAAAGGGGTTGAGGGCTACACCTTC
.	.	TRBV7-2	TRBJ2-3	CASSLALADTQYF	TGTGCCAGCAGCTTAGCGTTGGCAGATACGCAGTATTTT
.	TRBD2	TRBV4-1	TRBJ2-1	CASSRGLAGVSYNEQFF	TGCGCCAGCAGCCGGGGACTAGCGGGAGTCTCCTACAATGAGCAGTTCTTC
medium-sized	TRBD1	TRBV5-4	TRBJ1-6	CASSLMMGQNSPLHF	TGTGCCAGCAGCTTGATGATGGGACAGAATTCACCCCTCCACTTT
once	.	TRBV2	TRBJ2-7	CASSELGAASYEQYF	TGTGCCAGCAGTGAATTGGGGGCAGCCAGCTACGAGCAGTACTTC
.	.	TRBV5-1	TRBJ1-6	CASSFDNTPPLHF	TGCGCCAGCAGCTTCGATAATACCCCACCCCTCCACTTT
.	.	TRBV18	TRBJ1-1	CASSYRGGTEAFF	TGTGCCAGCTCCTACAGAGGAGGCACTGAAGCTTTCTTT
.	TRBD2	TRBV7-2	TRBJ2-5	CASSLTPAGAGEAQYF	TGTGCCAGCAGCTTAACGCCAGCGGGGGCGGGGGAGGCCCAGTACTTC
.	TRBD1	TRBV6-1	TRBJ1-2	CASKKGQGNYGYTF	TGTGCCAGCAAAAAAGGACAGGGGAACTATGGCTACACCTTC
.	TRBD1	TRBV29-1	TRBJ1-1	CSVERRTGPTEAFF	TGCAGCGTTGAAAGGCGGACAGGGCCCACTGAAGCTTTCTTT
.	.	TRBV5-1	TRBJ2-3	CASSRDSHTDTQYF	TGCGCCAGCAGCCGGGACTCGCACACAGATACGCAGTATTTT
.	TRBD1	TRBV7-2	TRBJ2-7	CASSPPGTGFEQYF	TGTGCCAGCAGCCCCCCCGGGACAGGGTTCGAGCAGTACTTC
.	TRBD1	TRBV4-1	TRBJ1-3	CASSQGTEASGNTTYF	TGCGCCAGCAGCCAGGGGACAGAGGCCTCTGGAAACACCACATATTTT
.	.	TRBV19	TRBJ1-5	CASSVGRRAPLNQPQHF	TGTGCCAGTAGTGTGGGGAGGCGGGCCCCCCTCAATCAGCCCCAGCATTTT
.	.	TRBV11-3	TRBJ2-2	CASSWGWNTGELFF	TGTGCCAGCAGCTGGGGATGGAACACCGGGGAGCTGTTTTTT
few	.	TRBV11-2	TRBJ1-2	CASSIVAYGYTF	TGTGCCAGCAGCATCGTGGCCTATGGCTACACCTTC
once	.	TRBV19	TRBJ2-7	CASSGAGTVSSYEQYF	TGTGCCAGTAGTGGAGCCGGGACGGTCAGCTCCTACGAGCAGTACTTC
.	TRBD2	TRBV6-5	TRBJ2-5	CASSSGLAPQETQYF	TGTGCCAGCAGTTCGGGACTAGCGCCCCAAGAGACCCAGTACTTC
few	.	TRBV9	TRBJ1-1	CASSVNPGLNTEAFF	TGTGCCAGCAGCGTAAATCCGGGTTTGAACACTGAAGCTTTCTTT
.	.	TRBV11-2	TRBJ1-2	CASSLDRVGSGYTF	TGTGCCAGCAGCTTAGATCGTGTGGGGTCTGGCTACACCTTC
.	.	TRBV7-2	TRBJ1-5	CASSPDGNQPQHF	TGTGCCAGCAGCCCGGACGGGAATCAGCCCCAGCATTTT
.	.	TRBV20-1	TRBJ2-3	CSAEQGTQYF	TGCAGTGCAGAGCAGGGTACGCAGTATTTT
.	TRBD2	TRBV9	TRBJ2-1	CASSVLGTSGGSYNEQFF	TGTGCCAGCAGCGTTCTCGGGACTAGCGGGGGATCCTACAATGAGCAGTTCTTC
.	TRBD1	TRBV7-8	TRBJ1-6	CASSVVGTGQNSPLHF	TGTGCCAGCAGCGTAGTTGGGACAGGGCAGAATTCACCCCTCCACTTT
.	.	TRBV10-1	TRBJ2-3	CASSDAGYRLTDTQYF	TGCGCCAGCAGTGACGCAGGGTATCGTCTAACAGATACGCAGTATTTT
once	TRBD2	TRBV4-1	TRBJ2-3	CASSQVFSSGVADTQYF	TGCGCCAGCAGCCAAGTATTTTCTAGCGGGGTCGCAGATACGCAGTATTTT
few	.	TRBV19	TRBJ1-5	CASTMVGSNQPQHF	TGTGCCAGTACCATGGTTGGTAGCAATCAGCCCCAGCATTTT
.	.	TRBV11-3	TRBJ2-1	CASSSTAHNEQFF	TGTGCCAGCAGTTCTACAGCACACAATGAGCAGTTCTTC
.	.	TRBV2	TRBJ1-2	CASVPDTGVGGYTF	TGTGCCAGCGTTCCAGATACGGGGGTCGGCGGCTACACCTTC
.	TRBD1	TRBV6-1	TRBJ1-1	CASSAPPGQINTEAFF	TGTGCCAGCAGTGCCCCTCCGGGACAGATAAACACTGAAGCTTTCTTT
.	TRBD1	TRBV5-1	TRBJ2-5	CASSYHGQGDETQYF	TGCGCCAGCAGTTATCACGGACAGGGCGACGAGACCCAGTACTTC
once	TRBD1	TRBV7-3	TRBJ2-1	CASSLDRASYNEQFF	TGTGCCAGCAGCTTGGACAGGGCTTCCTACAATGAGCAGTTCTTC
.	.	TRBV5-4	TRBJ2-5	CASSDNRGGRGETQYF	TGTGCCAGCAGCGACAATAGGGGGGGCAGGGGAGAGACCCAGTACTTC
.	TRBD1	TRBV7-3	TRBJ1-2	CASSATGDRYGYTF	TGTGCCAGCAGCGCCACAGGGGATAGATATGGCTACACCTTC
.	.	TRBV19	TRBJ1-5	CASSTTGLGNQPQHF	TGTGCCAGTAGTACGACAGGCCTAGGCAATCAGCCCCAGCATTTT